The present T cell receptor beta chain was sequenced within a study of blood T cell repertoires in COVID-19. The V gene's germline CDR1 is ENHRY and CDR2 SYGVKD. The CDR3 is 18 residues long. TCRdb's copy holds only in-frame clones and misses some; the assay was immunoSEQ multiplex PCR. This table has under 300,000 clones, 86% appearing once. Sequenced material: peripheral blood. This clonotype was sampled from a man older than 75 with acute or convalescent COVID-19. The chain uses TRBV10-3 and TRBJ2-7; D ambiguous. The CDR3 reads CAAVPSLGAMGYSYEQYF. The CDR3 DNA sequence: TGTGCGGCCGTGCCATCCTTGGGTGCGATGGGCTACTCCTACGAGCAGTACTTC.